What follows are 5 T cell receptor beta chains derived from one specimen sequenced in a study of T cell responses to AZD1222 COVID-19 vaccine. Sequencing used immunoSEQ multiplex PCR; TCRdb keeps in-frame clones, though not all of them. The sample contains some 98,000 clones, 65% to 85% of which appear only once. Sequences were derived from peripheral blood, sampled 28 days after the second AZD1222 dose. Every receptor here comes from an adult who received the AZD1222 COVID-19 vaccine.

The rearrangement joins TRBV7-2 to TRBJ2-4; 7 nucleotides agree with TRBD1. The V and J ends lost 4 bases and 0 bases, in that order; junction bases with no gene match: 6. The CDR3 length is 16 residues. Germline assignment: CDR1 SGHTA and CDR2 FQGNSA. This CDR3 reads CASSSDRALAKNIQYF. In DNA, the CDR3 is TGTGCCAGCAGCTCCGACAGGGCACTAGCCAAAAACATTCAGTACTTC.

The chain links TRBV12-5 to TRBJ2-2, with 8 bases aligning to TRBD1. The V segment lost 3 bases and the J segment 2 bases; nucleotides outside the gene matches: 5. This CDR3 spans 16 amino acids. CDR1 LGHNT and CDR2 FRNRAP come from the germline V gene. The CDR3 bases are TGTGCTAGTGGTTTCGCAGGGGGCATCAACACCGGGGAGCTGTTTTTT. Translating it yields CASGFAGGINTGELFF.

The CDR3 DNA follows: TGTGCCAGTTGTTCCGGGGCAGGGGACGGGGAGCTGTTTTTT. Residues: CASCSGAGDGELFF. The chain employs TRBV19 and TRBJ2-2; tentative D call: TRBD1 (6 bases). Germline V CDR1 and CDR2: LNHDA, SQIVND (reference sequence). Trimming removed 8 bases from V and 7 bases from J, with 17 bases in between. CDR3 length equals 14 residues.

The chain links TRBV3-1 (or the pseudogene TRBV3-2) to TRBJ1-5; D unresolved. CDR1 and CDR2 (germline): LGHDT, YNNKEL (reference sequence). Deletions cut 4 bases from V and 7 bases from J, with 17 bases between. This CDR3 comprises 15 residues. The CDR3 DNA sequence: TGTGCCAGCAGCCCCGAGGGAGTGATAGACCAGCCCCAGCATTTT. Translating gives CASSPEGVIDQPQHF.

The rearrangement links TRBV28 to TRBJ1-1; TRBD1 matches at 7 bases. From germline, CDR1 is MDHEN and CDR2 SYDVKM. V shed 3 bases and J 0 bases; nucleotides not matched to a gene: 4. The CDR3 spans 15 residues. The CDR3 coding sequence is TGTGCCAGCAGTTTCAACAGGGGCTTGAACACTGAAGCTTTCTTT. Translating gives CASSFNRGLNTEAFF.